A single TCR beta chain is shown here with its context. V dropped 4 bases and J dropped 0 bases, with 10 bases sitting between them. The CDR3 is made up of 14 amino acids. Per germline, CDR1 SGHAT and CDR2 FQDESV (reference sequence). The data are from a study of OX40 agonist ivuxolimab in advanced cancers. Only in-frame clones appear in the TCRdb table, and some are missing; sequencing was by immunoSEQ multiplex PCR. The table shows 74,000 or so clones, with 90% to 95% occurring only once. This TCR derives from an adult with an advanced solid tumor such as melanoma, head and neck, liver or kidney cancer. The V gene is TRBV11-1, the J gene TRBJ2-7; D gene ambiguous. The input for sequencing was CD4+ or CD8+ T cells sorted from blood, taken in a trial of the OX40 agonist ivuxolimab. The CDR3 here is CASSWGLSSYEQYF. For the CDR3, the DNA is TGTGCCAGCAGCTGGGGTTTATCCTCCTACGAGCAGTACTTC.